This record looks at one T cell receptor (beta chain) sequence and its context. The data originate from a study of CD8 T cells in Susac syndrome. Looked up from germline, CDR1 is MRHNA and CDR2 is SNTAGT. This CDR3 spans 13 amino acids. Trimming cost V 5 bases and J 6 bases; bases outside gene matches: 3. It was with random hexamers that about 0.45 to 1 ug RNA was reverse transcribed. A single record per CDR3 protein comes from TCRdb applying MiXCR to the immunoSEQ multiplex PCR reads. In the table there are some 180,000 distinct CDR3 sequences, roughly 92% of which are singletons. The sample taken for sequencing was CD4+ T cells from PBMCs. The rearrangement uses TRBV6-4 and TRBJ2-1, with 8 bases lining up with TRBD2. The receptor comes from a human donor in good health. The CDR3 protein is CASSTGTSNEQFF. The DNA for the CDR3 is TGTGCCAGCAGTACCGGGACTAGCAATGAGCAGTTCTTC.